One sample yielded the 12 T cell receptor beta chains listed below, sequenced in a study of CD8 T cells in ankylosing spondylitis. TCRdb reprocessed the 5' RACE reads via MiXCR and lists one record per CDR3 protein. The sample includes about 260,000 distinct CDR3 sequences, roughly a quarter of them seen just once. Material for sequencing was blood, either unsorted or a sorted T cell fraction (not recorded which). These receptors all stem from a male donor with ankylosing spondylitis or in good health (not recorded which).

The genes are TRBV6-6 and TRBJ1-2; D is perhaps TRBD1 (5 bases). The CDR3 extends over 13 amino acids. The V gene lost 8 bases and the J gene lost 0 bases, with 10 bases spanning the gap. The germline V gene has CDR1 MNHNY and CDR2 SVGAGI (reference sequence). The CDR3, as DNA: TGTGCCAGCGTAGACAGAGCTAACTATGGCTACACCTTC. This codes for CASVDRANYGYTF.

The gene calls are TRBV4-1 and TRBJ2-5, with 10 nucleotides matching TRBD2. CDR1 and CDR2 (germline): MGHRA, YSYEKL. This CDR3 has 17 amino acids. V gave up 1 base and J gave up 5 bases; unmatched junction bases: 10. The CDR3 region is CASSQAISGGARETQYF. CDR3 nucleotides: TGCGCCAGCAGCCAAGCAATAAGCGGGGGGGCCAGGGAGACCCAGTACTTC.

This clonotype was counted ten times or more. The chain employs TRBV19 and TRBJ2-5; D unclear. With 5 bases removed from V and 2 bases from J, the gap between germline ends came to 9 bases. Germline V gene data show CDR1 as LNHDA and CDR2 as SQIVND (reference sequence). The length of the CDR3 is 13 residues. CDR3: CASSVRQQETQYF. CDR3 coding DNA: TGTGCCAGTAGTGTTCGGCAGCAAGAGACCCAGTACTTC. Supplemented by reference TRBV19 and TRBJ2-5, the full variable domain reads DGGITQSPKYLFRKEGQNVTLSCEQNLNHDAMYWYRQDPGQGLRLIYYSQIVNDFQKGDIAEGYSVSREKKESFPLTVTSAQKNPTAFYLCASSVRQQETQYFGPGTRLLVL.

This clonotype came up many times. The gene calls are TRBV3-1 and TRBJ1-6, with TRBD1 matching 7 bases. V shed 5 bases and J 7 bases; nucleotides not matched to a gene: 5. The CDR3 is 14 residues long. CDR1 is LGHDT, CDR2 YNNKEL, per germline (reference sequence). The CDR3 spells CASSGDRANSPLHF. The CDR3 nucleotides are TGTGCCAGCAGCGGCGACAGGGCCAATTCACCCCTCCACTTT.

This clonotype was counted between two and nine times. V gene TRBV6-5 combines with J gene TRBJ1-4, with TRBD1 identical over 9 bases. The CDR3 is 15 residues long. Germline V lookup: CDR1 MNHEY, CDR2 SVGAGI. The V gene end was trimmed by 2 bases and the J gene end by 8 bases; junction bases not matched to a gene: 6. The CDR3 here is CASSYGTGNREKLFF. The CDR3 region has the DNA TGTGCCAGCAGTTACGGGACAGGGAATCGCGAAAAACTGTTTTTT.

The chain has TRBV12-3 or TRBV12-4 and TRBJ1-3; D is unclear. The CDR3 runs 10 residues. Trimming shortened V by 5 bases and J by 11 bases, and 7 bases separated the two germline ends. CDR3 nucleotide sequence: TGTGCCAGCAGTAAGTGGGCCATATATTTT. Translation gives CASSKWAIYF.

The chain employs TRBV6-1 and TRBJ2-5, with 14 bases that match TRBD2. V dropped 5 bases and J dropped 5; count of bases not matched to a gene: 13. CDR3 length: 18 amino acids. CDR1 is MNHNS and CDR2 is SASEGT in the germline V gene. CDR3 DNA sequence: TGTGCCAGCAGTCATTCCCCGACTAGCGGGGGGGCCGGGGAGACCCAGTACTTC. Its translation: CASSHSPTSGGAGETQYF.

This clonotype was picked up many times. This chain joins TRBV3-1 and TRBJ2-3, with TRBD2 identical over 10 bases. CDR3 length: 14 amino acids. Trimming took 6 bases from V and 6 from J; bases not matched to a gene: 6. Germline CDR1 and CDR2: LGHDT and YNNKEL (reference sequence). In DNA form, the CDR3 reads TGTGCCAGCAGACTACTAGCGGGGAGTGATACGCAGTATTTT. This translates into CASRLLAGSDTQYF.

This clonotype was seen a few times. J is TRBJ2-4 and V is TRBV20-1, with a tentative D call TRBD1 (6 bases). V was shortened by 5 bases and J by 0 bases, with 11 bases between the two germline ends. The germline V gene encodes CDR1 DFQATT and CDR2 SNEGSKA (reference sequence). This CDR3 comprises 14 residues. CDR3 bases: TGCAGTGCTGACAGGACCCTAGCCAAAAACATTCAGTACTTC. Protein: CSADRTLAKNIQYF.

This clonotype was counted many times. The chain has TRBV20-1 and TRBJ2-1; D is possibly TRBD2 (6 bases). Germline CDR1 reads DFQATT; CDR2 reads SNEGSKA (reference sequence). The CDR3 has 12 residues. Trimming cost V 1 base and J 6 bases, with 7 bases left between them. This CDR3 is CSARGGGNEQFF. The CDR3 DNA reads TGCAGTGCTAGAGGGGGAGGCAATGAGCAGTTCTTC.

V gene TRBV21-1 combines with J gene TRBJ2-1. TRBV21-1 is a recognized pseudogene. This CDR3 is 15 amino acids long. CDR3 in DNA: TGTGCCAGCAGCAAACAAGGTCAGCTATACAATGAGCAGTTCTTC. Protein: CASSKQGQLYNEQFF.

The chain uses TRBV5-5 and TRBJ1-5; the match to TRBD1 covers 8 bases. CDR3 length: 15 residues. Germline assignment: CDR1 SGHKS and CDR2 YYEKEE (reference sequence). V trimming: 4 bases; J trimming: 6 bases; junction bases outside the gene matches: 9. The CDR3 here is CASSRADRESQPQHF. CDR3 nucleotide sequence: TGTGCCAGCAGCCGCGCGGACAGGGAGTCTCAGCCCCAGCATTTT.